This is a list of T cell receptor beta chains from one sample in a study of beta chain features in type 1 diabetes. Libraries were prepared by immunoSEQ multiplex PCR; TCRdb keeps only in-frame clonotypes and omits some of them. The sample carries hundreds of thousands of clones, over 8.5% recorded once. Sequenced input: naive CD4+ T cells from blood. The receptors stem from a woman between 18 and 29 years old in good health. Each CDR3 is given with its conserved first and last residue. D genes are given only for firm matches. Clone size is shown for a subset of rows, as once, few, many or a class of expanded clone.

CDR3nt: TGTGCCAGTAGCATCGGGACTAGCGGGAGGGAGCAGTACTTC
CDR3aa: CASSIGTSGREQYF
d_gene: TRBD2
abundance: -
j_gene: TRBJ2-7
v_gene: TRBV19

CDR3nt: TGTGCCAGCAGCTTACTAGCGGACTCCTACGAGCAGTACTTC
CDR3aa: CASSLLADSYEQYF
d_gene: TRBD2
abundance: -
j_gene: TRBJ2-7
v_gene: TRBV7-9

CDR3nt: TGTGCCAGCAGCCCGATACCGACAGGGAGAGTAGGCTACACCTTC
CDR3aa: CASSPIPTGRVGYTF
d_gene: TRBD1
abundance: -
j_gene: TRBJ1-2
v_gene: TRBV11-2

CDR3nt: TGTGCCAGCGCCTGGGACAGACCCAATGAGCAGTTCTTC
CDR3aa: CASAWDRPNEQFF
d_gene: TRBD1
abundance: few
j_gene: TRBJ2-1
v_gene: TRBV27

CDR3nt: TGTGCCAGCAGGCATCAGGGTAAGGACACTGAAGCTTTCTTT
CDR3aa: CASRHQGKDTEAFF
d_gene: -
abundance: -
j_gene: TRBJ1-1
v_gene: TRBV6-6

CDR3nt: TGTGCCAGCACCCTCCTAGCGGGAGGAGAGACCCAGTACTTC
CDR3aa: CASTLLAGGETQYF
d_gene: TRBD2
abundance: few
j_gene: TRBJ2-5
v_gene: TRBV28

CDR3nt: TGTGCCAGCAGTTGGAGTCCCTCGGGACTATATTCCGATACGCAGTATTTT
CDR3aa: CASSWSPSGLYSDTQYF
d_gene: TRBD2
abundance: few
j_gene: TRBJ2-3
v_gene: TRBV7-9

CDR3nt: TGTGCCAGCACCCGGACTAGCCAAGCCTCACAGTATTTT
CDR3aa: CASTRTSQASQYF
d_gene: TRBD2
abundance: few
j_gene: TRBJ2-3
v_gene: TRBV6-5

CDR3nt: TGTGCCAGCAGTCAGATGCCAGGGTCCATGGACACTGAAGCTTTCTTT
CDR3aa: CASSQMPGSMDTEAFF
d_gene: -
abundance: few
j_gene: TRBJ1-1
v_gene: TRBV27

CDR3nt: TGTGCCAGCTCACCACAAGGGGCCTCCAATCAGCCCCAGCATTTT
CDR3aa: CASSPQGASNQPQHF
d_gene: -
abundance: few
j_gene: TRBJ1-5
v_gene: TRBV18

CDR3nt: TGTGCCAGCTCCACTGGCACAGATACGCAGTATTTT
CDR3aa: CASSTGTDTQYF
d_gene: -
abundance: few
j_gene: TRBJ2-3
v_gene: TRBV11-3

CDR3nt: TGTGCCAGCCGGGGAAGCTCCTACAATGAGCAGTTCTTC
CDR3aa: CASRGSSYNEQFF
d_gene: -
abundance: -
j_gene: TRBJ2-1
v_gene: TRBV2

CDR3nt: TGTGCCAGCAGCGCCCGACCCGGAGGGGCCTACGAGCAGTACTTC
CDR3aa: CASSARPGGAYEQYF
d_gene: -
abundance: -
j_gene: TRBJ2-7
v_gene: TRBV9

CDR3nt: TGTGCCTGGAGTGTGAGGGACAGGGCCAAAGAGACCCAGTACTTC
CDR3aa: CAWSVRDRAKETQYF
d_gene: TRBD1
abundance: -
j_gene: TRBJ2-5
v_gene: TRBV30

CDR3nt: TGTGCCAGCAGCCGACTTCCGGGACAGGGACAAGAGACCCAGTACTTC
CDR3aa: CASSRLPGQGQETQYF
d_gene: TRBD1
abundance: -
j_gene: TRBJ2-5
v_gene: TRBV27

CDR3nt: TGTGCCAGCATCGACAGTTTGGGGCCTTATGGCTACACCTTC
CDR3aa: CASIDSLGPYGYTF
d_gene: -
abundance: few
j_gene: TRBJ1-2
v_gene: TRBV2

CDR3nt: TGCAGCGCCCGTGGGGGCACCGGGACAGGGAACTACGAGCAGTACTTC
CDR3aa: CSARGGTGTGNYEQYF
d_gene: TRBD1
abundance: few
j_gene: TRBJ2-7
v_gene: TRBV29-1

CDR3nt: TGTGCCAGCAGTCAGCAGCGGTCGACTGAAGCTTTCTTT
CDR3aa: CASSQQRSTEAFF
d_gene: -
abundance: -
j_gene: TRBJ1-1
v_gene: TRBV28

CDR3nt: TGTGCCTGGAGTGAGGGGCAGGGGAATAATTCACCCCTCCACTTT
CDR3aa: CAWSEGQGNNSPLHF
d_gene: -
abundance: -
j_gene: TRBJ1-6
v_gene: TRBV30

CDR3nt: TGTGCCAGCAGCTTGGGGCGACTAGCGGGAGGAGGGGAGCAGTACTTC
CDR3aa: CASSLGRLAGGGEQYF
d_gene: TRBD2
abundance: few
j_gene: TRBJ2-7
v_gene: TRBV5-6

CDR3nt: TGTGCCTGGGCTCTATCAACCGAGCTCCACTTT
CDR3aa: CAWALSTELHF
d_gene: -
abundance: few
j_gene: TRBJ1-6
v_gene: TRBV30

CDR3nt: TGTGCCAGCAGTGTGACAGGCCCTAATGAAAAACTGTTTTTT
CDR3aa: CASSVTGPNEKLFF
d_gene: -
abundance: -
j_gene: TRBJ1-4
v_gene: TRBV25-1

CDR3nt: TGTGCCTGGAGTAAGGGAGCAGAAAACATTCAGTACTTC
CDR3aa: CAWSKGAENIQYF
d_gene: -
abundance: few
j_gene: TRBJ2-4
v_gene: TRBV30

CDR3nt: TGTGCCAGCAGCGTAGGAGGCAGCGGGGGCCTCTCCTACAATGAGCAGTTCTTC
CDR3aa: CASSVGGSGGLSYNEQFF
d_gene: TRBD2
abundance: -
j_gene: TRBJ2-1
v_gene: TRBV9

CDR3nt: TGTGCCAGCAGCTTAAATAGGGACAGGGGGTATCAGCCCCAGCATTTT
CDR3aa: CASSLNRDRGYQPQHF
d_gene: TRBD1
abundance: -
j_gene: TRBJ1-5
v_gene: TRBV7-8

CDR3nt: TGCAGCGTGTTAACTAGCGGGGTGCGCACAGATACGCAGTATTTT
CDR3aa: CSVLTSGVRTDTQYF
d_gene: TRBD2
abundance: many
j_gene: TRBJ2-3
v_gene: TRBV29-1

CDR3nt: TGTGCCACCGCGACAGGGATGTACGAGCAGTACTTC
CDR3aa: CATATGMYEQYF
d_gene: TRBD1
abundance: few
j_gene: TRBJ2-7
v_gene: TRBV10-3

CDR3nt: TGTGCCAGCAGCTCCGGACGGGGGGAGACCCAGTACTTC
CDR3aa: CASSSGRGETQYF
d_gene: -
abundance: few
j_gene: TRBJ2-5
v_gene: TRBV14

CDR3nt: TGTGCCTGGAAACCCCTCGGGGGAGGGAGCAGCAATCAGCCCCAGCATTTT
CDR3aa: CAWKPLGGGSSNQPQHF
d_gene: -
abundance: -
j_gene: TRBJ1-5
v_gene: TRBV30